The rows below give T cell receptor beta chains drawn from one sample of a study of identical twins. TCRdb used MiXCR to reprocess the 5' RACE reads, holding one entry per CDR3 protein. The repertoire holds around 490,000 distinct CDR3 sequences, with 14% as singletons. These same data were also listed under a study on yellow fever vaccine responses in identical twins.

Sample: CD4+ T cells sorted from blood. The receptor source for this set is a woman younger than 30 in good health. Each CDR3 is given without its conserved first and last residue. Each record gives: CDR3 protein, V gene.

ASSFGSESSY	TRBV2
SVGGLATNNEQF	TRBV29-1
ASSRSGGPDTQY	TRBV7-2
ASSSIRTSGTILSTDTQY	TRBV27
ASSAKGEQY	TRBV11-2
ASSPTDLTGEKLF	TRBV28
ASSPFFIFKTLH	TRBV12-3/TRBV12-4
ASRRETSGGETQY	TRBV5-1
ATSRDGRGGADTQY	TRBV15
ARSPRDSNEQF	TRBV5-4
ASSSPLPGGKNIQY	TRBV7-2
SARIDGTYEQY	TRBV20-1
ATSGASTYNEQF	TRBV24-1
ASLPGLGNTIY	TRBV12-3/TRBV12-4
SVRGHGEDTQY	TRBV29-1
ASSQVSGGAYNEQF	TRBV3-1
ASSSNDRGKADTQY	TRBV3-1
ASSYSQNQETQY	TRBV6-2/TRBV6-3